The source of this T cell receptor (beta chain) is a study of high-grade serous ovarian cancer treatment subgroups. Overall study: Mean per sample: approximately 13,000 reads, about 7,500 unique TCR beta rearrangements.

Study-level findings and limits: Tumors within one patient showed repertoire similarity of about 0.11 to 0.79.

Deletions cut 4 bases from V and 5 bases from J, with 8 bases between. This CDR3 is built from 12 residues. Germline loops: CDR1 SGHTA, CDR2 FQGNSA. Clones were sequenced by immunoSEQ multiplex PCR, and TCRdb holds only the in-frame ones, with some missing. Here the sample spans over 850 clones, around 77% being singletons. Tumor tissue was taken before any definitive surgery or chemotherapy was given. With respect to this clone: Its antigen remains unknown.

This TCR was recovered from a human donor with high-grade serous ovarian cancer. The specimen was tumor tissue. This sequence joins TRBV7-2 and TRBJ2-5; D remains unclear. CDR3 DNA sequence: TGTGCCAGCAGCTCTGTGGGGGAGACCCAGTACTTC. Its protein product is CASSSVGETQYF.